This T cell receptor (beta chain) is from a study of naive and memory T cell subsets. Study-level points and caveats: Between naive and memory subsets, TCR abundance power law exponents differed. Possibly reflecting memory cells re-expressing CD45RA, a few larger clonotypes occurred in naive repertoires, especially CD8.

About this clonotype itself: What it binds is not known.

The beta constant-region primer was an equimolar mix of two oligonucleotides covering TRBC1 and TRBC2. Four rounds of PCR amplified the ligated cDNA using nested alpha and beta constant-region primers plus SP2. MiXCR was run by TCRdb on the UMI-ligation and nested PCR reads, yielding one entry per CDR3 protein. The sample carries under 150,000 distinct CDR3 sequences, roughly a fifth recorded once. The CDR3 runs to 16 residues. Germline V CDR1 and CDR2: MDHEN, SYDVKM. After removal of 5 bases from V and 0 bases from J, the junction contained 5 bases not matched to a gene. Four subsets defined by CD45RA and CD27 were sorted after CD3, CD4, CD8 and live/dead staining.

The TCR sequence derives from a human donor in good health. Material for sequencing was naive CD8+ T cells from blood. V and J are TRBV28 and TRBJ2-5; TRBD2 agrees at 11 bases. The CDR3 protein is CASSLMTSGNQETQYF. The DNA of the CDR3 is TGTGCCAGCAGTCTCATGACTAGCGGGAACCAAGAGACCCAGTACTTC.